This TCR beta chain was sequenced in a study of patients and donors after allogeneic stem cell transplantation (dated by TCRdb to the early 2020s). The junction shows trimming of 5 bases on V and 0 bases on J, and the gene matches do not reach 9 bases of it. The CDR3 goes from the cysteine to the phenylalanine over 15 residues. The sequence is cut down to CDR3 DNA, 45 bases in frame from base 1. CDR1 and CDR2 were assigned from the germline V gene (reference sequence) as DFQATT and SNEGSKA. The library was prepared using RT-PCR. The run used a NextSeq 550. The raw public data were reprocessed by TCRdb itself: fastp quality trimming at Q25, MiXCR clonotype calling, in-frame beta chains only. CDR3 protein duplicates are merged, each entry listing the most common genes and DNA. The sample includes 84,000 or so distinct CDR3 sequences, with about 48% observed a single time. Of the sample, roughly two thirds falls within the top ten clones.

In regard to this clonotype: Its antigen specificity is not known. No much larger clone is present one base from it, and per-base qualities are unavailable.

The chain is encoded by TRBV20-1 joined to TRBJ1-1; TRBD1 matches 7 bases in the middle. Sequenced material: blood, either unsorted or a sorted T cell fraction (not recorded which). This TCR came from a human donor who was either an allogeneic HSCT recipient or a stem cell or donor lymphocyte infusion donor (not recorded which). It is not recorded whose cells these are; they may come from a transplant donor. The sequenced DNA is TGCAGTGCTCTGACAGGGTCGGCCCTGAACACTGAAGCTTTCTTT. Its product reads: CSALTGSALNTEAFF.